Sequencing of this TCR beta chain was carried out in a study of OX40 agonist ivuxolimab in advanced cancers. V dropped 2 bases and J dropped 3; count of bases not matched to a gene: 13. The CDR3 consists of 17 residues. The repertoire was sequenced with immunoSEQ multiplex PCR; TCRdb's copy has only in-frame clones and lacks some. In the table there are some 64,000 clones, approximately 91% of which are singletons. The rearrangement links TRBV23-1 to TRBJ2-7; TRBD1 agrees at 7 bases. TRBV23-1 is classed as an ORF, of uncertain function. This specimen was CD4+ or CD8+ T cells sorted from blood, taken in a trial of the OX40 agonist ivuxolimab. This TCR was sampled from an adult with an advanced solid tumor such as melanoma, head and neck, liver or kidney cancer. CDR3 residues: CASSQTPGQVKVYEQYF. The CDR3 DNA is TGCGCCAGCAGTCAAACCCCCGGACAGGTGAAGGTCTACGAGCAGTACTTC.